The sequence of this T cell receptor (beta chain) was determined in a study of blood T cell repertoires in COVID-19. The wider study: PBMCs, B-cell-depleted T cells, or T cells provided the cDNA or gDNA that made up the material.

The CDR3 is 14 residues long. Per germline, CDR1 SGHAT and CDR2 FQNNGV. V shed 5 bases and J 6 bases; nucleotides not matched to a gene: 6. The study recruited people aged 18 to 89 years across approximately 24 US areas. Generated by immunoSEQ multiplex PCR, the TCRdb table keeps only in-frame clones and is missing some. This sample yields about 100,000 clones, of which roughly 85% are seen a single time; 2% to 3% belongs to the top ten. The rearrangement uses TRBV11-2 and TRBJ1-5; 8 bases fit TRBD1. The clonotype was recovered from a woman in her 50s who had recovered from COVID-19. The sample comprised PBMCs or T cells enriched from blood (not recorded which). The DNA of the CDR3 is TGTGCCAGCAGCGAAGGACAGGGCGGTCAGCCCCAGCATTTT. Encoded protein: CASSEGQGGQPQHF.